Listed below are T cell receptor beta chains from one sample, sequenced in a study of cytomegalovirus exposure and HLA in healthy donors. Measured with immunoSEQ multiplex PCR; TCRdb has only the in-frame clones, and not every one. The repertoire holds roughly 190,000 clones, around 75% seen once, with approximately 2.6% in the top ten. Sample: PBMCs. The receptors derive from a female donor in good health and CMV-seronegative. CDR3s include the opening cysteine and the closing phenylalanine or tryptophan. D genes are given only for firm matches. Clone size is not always given. Where it is, it says once, few, many or a class for expanded clones.

clone_size d_call cdr3_length j_call v_call cdr3_aa cdr3_nt
once TRBD2 15 TRBJ2-3 TRBV9 CASSVKSGGTDTQYF TGTGCCAGCAGCGTCAAAAGCGGGGGCACAGATACGCAGTATTTT
. TRBD1 15 TRBJ2-1 TRBV5-4 CASSDSGTGLNEQFF TGTGCCAGCAGCGATTCCGGGACAGGGCTCAATGAGCAGTTCTTC
few . 15 TRBJ2-6 TRBV28 CASSSGFFGANVLTF TGTGCCAGCAGTTCAGGGTTTTTTGGGGCCAACGTCCTGACTTTC
few TRBD2 11 TRBJ2-3 TRBV10-3 CAIRRGDTQYF TGTGCCATCAGGCGGGGGGATACGCAGTATTTT
once TRBD2 15 TRBJ2-7 TRBV19 CASSIAREGPYEQYF TGTGCCAGTAGTATAGCACGGGAGGGCCCCTACGAGCAGTACTTC
few . 13 TRBJ1-1 TRBV4-3 CASSQGQGREAFF TGCGCCAGCAGCCAAGGGCAGGGTCGGGAAGCTTTCTTT
once . 12 TRBJ2-1 TRBV23-1 CASSQDTGEQFF TGCGCCAGCAGTCAAGACACTGGGGAGCAGTTCTTC
. TRBD2 15 TRBJ2-7 TRBV7-8 CASSLGLAGSYEQYF TGTGCCAGCAGCTTAGGACTAGCGGGTTCCTACGAGCAGTACTTC
. TRBD1 14 TRBJ1-2 TRBV29-1 CSVDGLQGDYGYTF TGCAGCGTTGATGGGCTACAGGGGGACTATGGCTACACCTTC
few TRBD2 18 TRBJ2-1 TRBV27 CASSRGSGDWESYNEQFF TGTGCCAGCAGTCGGGGTAGCGGGGACTGGGAGTCCTACAATGAGCAGTTCTTC
. TRBD2 16 TRBJ2-5 TRBV15 CATSRGRLAGAETQYF TGTGCCACCAGCAGGGGGAGACTAGCGGGGGCAGAGACCCAGTACTTC
. . 15 TRBJ2-7 TRBV19 CASSLAHGQPYEQYF TGTGCCAGTAGTCTGGCCCATGGGCAGCCCTACGAGCAGTACTTC
. . 14 TRBJ2-1 TRBV11-1 CASSLNRGGNEQFF TGTGCCAGCAGCTTAAACAGGGGGGGGAATGAGCAGTTCTTC
. . 14 TRBJ2-1 TRBV2 CASSEALLSGEQFF TGTGCCAGCAGTGAAGCGCTTCTGAGCGGGGAGCAGTTCTTC
. TRBD2 14 TRBJ2-5 TRBV2 CASRTSRNQETQYF TGTGCCAGCAGGACTAGCAGAAACCAAGAGACCCAGTACTTC
once TRBD2 17 TRBJ2-1 TRBV27 CASSLLASGSSYNEQFF TGTGCCAGCAGTTTACTGGCTAGCGGGAGCTCCTACAATGAGCAGTTCTTC
. . 14 TRBJ2-7 TRBV4-3 CASSQKERRSEQYF TGCGCCAGCAGCCAGAAAGAACGGAGGTCCGAGCAGTACTTC
. . 15 TRBJ1-2 TRBV5-6 CASSFTGTSSYGYTF TGTGCCAGCAGCTTTACAGGGACCTCTTCCTATGGCTACACCTTC
. . 16 TRBJ1-4 TRBV5-1 CASSLGNSPTNEKLFF TGCGCCAGCAGCTTGGGAAACAGCCCAACTAATGAAAAACTGTTTTTT
. TRBD1 15 TRBJ2-1 TRBV13 CASSPGQGRNNEQFF TGTGCCAGCAGCCCAGGACAGGGGAGGAACAATGAGCAGTTCTTC
. TRBD2 15 TRBJ2-1 TRBV7-3 CASSPTSGFYNEQFF TGTGCCAGCAGCCCGACTAGCGGGTTCTACAATGAGCAGTTCTTC
. TRBD1 17 TRBJ1-2 TRBV18 CASSPIVAGQGRIIYTF TGTGCCAGCTCACCAATCGTGGCCGGACAGGGGCGAATCATCTACACCTTC
. . 13 TRBJ2-3 TRBV27 CASSYGRTDTQYF TGTGCCAGCAGTTATGGGAGAACAGATACGCAGTATTTT
. . 13 TRBJ1-1 TRBV7-2 CASSLQMNTEAFF TGTGCCAGCAGCTTACAAATGAACACTGAAGCTTTCTTT
many . 16 TRBJ1-3 TRBV23-1 CASSHRRGGPGNTIYF TGCGCCAGCAGTCACCGCCGGGGGGGGCCTGGAAACACCATATATTTT
. . 14 TRBJ2-1 TRBV6-5 CASRYDRSYNEQFF TGTGCCAGCAGGTATGACAGGAGTTACAATGAGCAGTTCTTC
. TRBD2 19 TRBJ2-1 TRBV5-1 CASSLAGTSGRAAYNEQFF TGCGCCAGCAGCTTGGCGGGGACTAGCGGGAGGGCCGCCTACAATGAGCAGTTCTTC
. TRBD2 14 TRBJ2-7 TRBV19 CASSREGAIREQYF TGTGCCAGTAGTAGGGAGGGAGCGATTCGCGAGCAGTACTTC
. . 15 TRBJ1-6 TRBV28 CASSLGSAYNSPLHF TGTGCCAGCAGTTTAGGGAGCGCCTATAATTCACCCCTCCACTTT
. . 13 TRBJ2-7 TRBV27 CASSLKQPYEQYF TGTGCCAGCAGTTTAAAACAGCCCTACGAGCAGTACTTC
. . 15 TRBJ1-1 TRBV28 CASSGWGQGNTEAFF TGTGCCAGCAGTGGGTGGGGGCAGGGGAACACTGAAGCTTTCTTT
few . 13 TRBJ1-1 TRBV29-1 CSAGRGGETEAFF TGCAGCGCAGGGCGGGGGGGCGAGACTGAAGCTTTCTTT
. . 15 TRBJ2-1 TRBV5-4 CASSLSSRSRNEQFF TGTGCCAGCAGCTTGTCGTCCCGATCGAGGAATGAGCAGTTCTTC